Following are 19 T cell receptor beta chains from one sample sequenced in a study of early stage breast cancer tumors. Generated by immunoSEQ multiplex PCR, the TCRdb table keeps only in-frame clones and is missing some. This sample has over 25,000 clones, with approximately 76% found just once. The sample comprised blood. The receptors shown here come from a person aged 45-65 years with breast cancer.

The gene calls are TRBV5-6 and TRBJ2-5; D might be TRBD1 (6 bases). The CDR3 contains 16 residues. In germline, CDR1 is SGHDT, CDR2 YYEEEE. V was cut by 3 bases and J by 2 bases, with 17 bases left in between. This CDR3 reads CASSSRTAMIQETQYF. In nucleotides, the CDR3 is TGTGCCAGCAGCTCAAGGACAGCAATGATACAAGAGACCCAGTACTTC.

V and J are TRBV7-8 and TRBJ2-1; 9 nucleotides agree with TRBD2. CDR1 is SGHVS and CDR2 is FQNEAQ in the germline V gene. J was trimmed by 13 bases and V by 6 bases; bases with no gene match: 7. The CDR3 is 12 amino acids. The CDR3 loop reads CASSGGRVDQFF. DNA of the CDR3: TGTGCCAGCAGTGGCGGGAGGGTGGATCAGTTCTTC.

V usage is TRBV5-4 and J usage is TRBJ2-1; D is possibly TRBD2 (7 bases). CDR3 length equals 14 residues. The V gene lost 0 bases and the J gene lost 15 bases, with 19 bases spanning the gap. Germline CDR1 and CDR2: SGHNT and YYREEE (reference sequence). The CDR3 DNA follows: TGTGCCAGCAGCTTGGAGGGGGGCAGGACTAGGCTGTTCTTC. Amino acid sequence: CASSLEGGRTRLFF.

V gene TRBV19 combines with J gene TRBJ2-7; D is perhaps TRBD1 (6 bases). Per the germline V gene, CDR1 is LNHDA and CDR2 is SQIVND (reference sequence). The CDR3 length is 15 residues. V was pared by 8 bases and J by 0 bases, with 17 bases between. CDR3 sequence reads: CASSSGHASSYEQYF. Written as DNA, the CDR3 is TGTGCCAGTTCCTCGGGACATGCTAGCTCCTACGAGCAGTACTTC.

V gene TRBV7-9 combines with J gene TRBJ2-3; 14 bases fit TRBD2. The V gene end was trimmed by 3 bases and the J gene end by 4 bases; junction bases not matched to a gene: 9. The CDR3 runs 18 residues. Germline V gene data show CDR1 as SEHNR and CDR2 as FQNEAQ (reference sequence). CDR3 region: CASSFKTSGRARADTQYF. The CDR3 coding sequence is TGTGCCAGCAGCTTCAAGACTAGCGGGAGGGCCAGGGCAGATACGCAGTATTTT.

This chain connects TRBV7-3 to TRBJ2-5, with 11 bases lining up with TRBD2. CDR3 length: 17 amino acids. The ends lost 1 base at V and 3 bases at J; junction bases unmatched: 7. Germline CDR1 SGHTA, CDR2 FQGTGA. CDR3 sequence reads: CASSLRAGTSGKETQYF. As DNA, the CDR3 is TGTGCCAGCAGCTTAAGGGCCGGGACTAGCGGAAAAGAGACCCAGTACTTC.

The rearrangement uses TRBV27 and TRBJ2-7, with 9 bases that match TRBD1. The CDR3 loop spans 14 amino acids. The germline V gene encodes CDR1 MNHEY and CDR2 SMNVEV (reference sequence). V was clipped by 2 bases and J by 4 bases; unmatched bases: 3. CDR3 protein: CASSLTGGLYEQYF. The CDR3 DNA follows: TGTGCCAGCAGTTTAACAGGGGGCCTTTACGAGCAGTACTTC.

V gene TRBV25-1 combines with J gene TRBJ1-4, with unresolved D. The CDR3 extends over 13 amino acids. Trimming removed 2 bases from V and 8 bases from J, with 9 bases in between. Germline CDR1 MGHDK, CDR2 SYGVNS. CDR3: CASSETGREKLFF. Here the CDR3 DNA reads TGTGCCAGCAGTGAAACGGGGAGAGAAAAACTGTTTTTT.

The chain recombines TRBV18 with TRBJ2-3; 11 bases line up with TRBD1. Trimming removed 5 bases from V and 10 bases from J; junction bases left unmatched: 8. Germline CDR1 reads KGHSH; CDR2 reads LQKENI. The CDR3 covers 14 residues. The CDR3 loop is CASSTGQGDISQYF. CDR3 DNA sequence: TGTGCCAGCTCAACGGGACAGGGGGATATTTCGCAGTATTTT. Filled out from reference TRBV18 and TRBJ2-3, the complete variable domain reads NAGVMQNPRHLVRRRGQEARLRCSPMKGHSHVYWYRQLPEEGLKFMVYLQKENIIDESGMPKERFSAEFPKEGPSILRIQQVVRGDSAAYFCASSTGQGDISQYFGPGTRLTVL.

V and J are TRBV27 and TRBJ1-4, with TRBD1 matching over 7 bases. CDR1 is MNHEY and CDR2 is SMNVEV in the germline V gene (reference sequence). The V segment lost 6 bases and the J segment 4 bases; nucleotides outside the gene matches: 5. The CDR3 runs 14 residues. CDR3 protein: CASSLQGFNEKLFF. The CDR3 region has the DNA TGTGCCAGCAGCTTACAGGGGTTTAATGAAAAACTGTTTTTT.

The V call is TRBV6-1, the J call TRBJ2-7, with 11 bases lining up with TRBD2. Germline lookup yields CDR1 MNHNS and CDR2 SASEGT. The length of the CDR3 is 14 residues. V was pared by 8 bases and J by 3 bases, with 6 bases of the junction left unmatched. In DNA form, the CDR3 reads TGTGCCAGCGGGCTACTAGCGGGGGTCTACGAGCAGTACTTC. It is translated as CASGLLAGVYEQYF.

The V and J genes are TRBV7-3 and TRBJ1-1; the D gene is possibly TRBD1 (6 bases). V shed 5 bases and J shed 13 bases, with 17 bases lying between them. Germline V gene data show CDR1 as SGHTA and CDR2 as FQGTGA. The CDR3 length is 12 residues. CDR3 sequence: CASSPSGQSRFF. The CDR3, as DNA: TGTGCCAGCAGCCCCTCCGGACAGTCGCGTTTCTTT.

The chain carries TRBV2 and TRBJ2-2; no clear D. V shed 0 bases and J shed 6 bases, with 8 bases lying between them. The length of the CDR3 is 14 residues. Germline CDR1 reads SNHLY; CDR2 reads FYNNEI. The CDR3 here is CASSEALSSGELFF. CDR3 sequence (DNA): TGTGCCAGCAGTGAAGCGCTCTCATCCGGGGAGCTGTTTTTT. The whole variable domain, remainder taken from reference TRBV2 and TRBJ2-2, is EPEVTQTPSHQVTQMGQEVILRCVPISNHLYFYWYRQILGQKVEFLVSFYNNEISEKSEIFDDQFSVERPDGSNFTLKIRSTKLEDSAMYFCASSEALSSGELFFGEGSRLTVL.

This rearrangement joins TRBV19 to TRBJ2-1; 11 bases line up with TRBD2. V was clipped by 5 bases and J by 3 bases; unmatched bases: 6. In germline, CDR1 is LNHDA, CDR2 SQIVND (reference sequence). The CDR3 is 16 amino acids. Written as DNA, the CDR3 is TGTGCCAGTAGTCCCCCGCTAGCGGGAGGCTACAATGAGCAGTTCTTC. It is translated as CASSPPLAGGYNEQFF.

The rearrangement links TRBV7-2 to TRBJ1-1, with TRBD1 identical over 7 bases. Looked up from germline, CDR1 is SGHTA and CDR2 is FQGNSA. Unmatched junction bases numbered 8, after V lost 5 bases and J lost 5 bases. The CDR3 has 14 amino acids. This CDR3 reads CASSPGQVRTEAFF. CDR3 in DNA: TGTGCCAGCAGCCCCGGACAGGTGAGGACTGAAGCTTTCTTT.

This rearrangement joins TRBV5-5 to TRBJ2-1; a possible D gene is TRBD1 (6 bases). This CDR3 has 12 residues. Germline CDR1 reads SGHKS; CDR2 reads YYEKEE (reference sequence). V lost 3 bases and J 10 bases, leaving 11 bases between the germline ends. The CDR3, as DNA: TGTGCCAGCAGCTCGACAGGCCAGGAGCAGTTCTTC. Its protein product is CASSSTGQEQFF.

This chain connects TRBV11-2 to TRBJ2-7, with TRBD1 matching over 8 bases. Trimming took 6 bases from V and 2 from J; bases not matched to a gene: 0. The CDR3 has 12 amino acids. CDR1 and CDR2 (germline): SGHAT, FQNNGV. CDR3 DNA: TGTGCCAGCAGACAGGGGGCCTACGAGCAGTACTTC. Translation: CASRQGAYEQYF. The full variable domain, with the rest looked up from reference TRBV11-2 and TRBJ2-7, is EAGVAQSPRYKIIEKRQSVAFWCNPISGHATLYWYQQILGQGPKLLIQFQNNGVVDDSQLPKDRFSAERLKGVDSTLKIQPAKLEDSAVYLCASRQGAYEQYFGPGTRLTVT.

The chain couples TRBV27 to TRBJ1-1; D may be TRBD1 (6 bases). The CDR3 spans 14 residues. The germline gives CDR1 MNHEY, CDR2 SMNVEV (reference sequence). Trimming cost V 3 bases and J 3 bases, with 11 bases left between them. The CDR3 DNA reads TGTGCCAGCAGTTTTTCGAGGGGGTACACTGAAGCTTTCTTT. This sequence encodes CASSFSRGYTEAFF.

This clone was counted once. The rearrangement links TRBV25-1 to TRBJ1-1, with D possibly matching TRBD1 (5 bases). Per the germline V gene, CDR1 is MGHDK and CDR2 is SYGVNS. V lost 7 bases to trimming and J lost 7 bases, with 16 bases between them. This CDR3 region has 13 residues. The CDR3 spells CASNQGSRDEAFF. The CDR3, as DNA: TGTGCCAGCAACCAGGGCAGTCGCGATGAAGCTTTCTTT.